Listed below are T cell receptor beta chains from one sample, sequenced in a study of blood T cell repertoires in COVID-19. TCRdb's table, derived via immunoSEQ multiplex PCR, lists solely in-frame clones and lacks some. The table records over 300,000 clones, roughly 82% of them present only once. Source material: peripheral blood. These receptor sequences come from a woman aged 45 to 65 with acute or convalescent COVID-19. The CDR3 runs from the conserved cysteine through the conserved F or W. D genes are given only for firm matches. Expanded clones are given a class, and other clones once, few, many or no size at all.

abundance,v_gene,d_gene,j_gene,CDR3nt,CDR3aa
-,TRBV27,TRBD1,TRBJ2-7,TGTGCCAGCAGTTCCTACAGGGGCAGCGGCGAGCAGTACTTC,CASSSYRGSGEQYF
-,TRBV4-1,TRBD2,TRBJ2-5,TGCGCCAGCAGCTTGGGCCTAGCGGAAGAGACCCAGTACTTC,CASSLGLAEETQYF
-,TRBV7-2,-,TRBJ1-4,TGTGCCAGCAGCTCGGTAGATGAAAAACTGTTTTTT,CASSSVDEKLFF
-,TRBV4-2,-,TRBJ1-5,TGTGCCAGCAGCCCCCCTCCCTCAGGCAGACAGCCCCAGCATTTT,CASSPPPSGRQPQHF
-,TRBV28,TRBD2,TRBJ2-4,TGTGCCAGCAGTTTTTTGTCGGGACTAGCGGGAGAGAGGGCCCTAGCCAAAAACATTCAGTACTTC,CASSFLSGLAGERALAKNIQYF
-,TRBV6-5,-,TRBJ2-7,TGTGCCAGCAGTTACTCGAGAGGGAACGAGCAGTACTTC,CASSYSRGNEQYF
-,TRBV7-2,TRBD2,TRBJ2-7,TGTGCCAGCAGCGCGACTAGCGGGAGGGTCTACGAGCAGTACTTC,CASSATSGRVYEQYF
-,TRBV18,TRBD2,TRBJ2-1,TGTGCCAGCTCAGCTTACTTCCCGGGACTAGCGGGTGAGCAGTTCTTC,CASSAYFPGLAGEQFF
-,TRBV5-4,TRBD1,TRBJ2-1,TGTGCCAGCAGCTTGGGGGGACAGGGAAATGAGCAGTTCTTC,CASSLGGQGNEQFF
once,TRBV5-6,-,TRBJ1-4,TGTGCCAGCAGCTCCTCCCCTATGGAAAAACTGTTTTTT,CASSSSPMEKLFF
-,TRBV10-3,TRBD1,TRBJ1-1,TGTGCCATTGGGACAGTGGGGAACACTGAAGCTTTCTTT,CAIGTVGNTEAFF
-,TRBV28,-,TRBJ2-3,TGTGCCAGCAGTCTCCACCTCAGTTTGGCGGGCTACACAGATACGCAGTATTTT,CASSLHLSLAGYTDTQYF
few,TRBV12-3/TRBV12-4,-,TRBJ1-2,TGTGCCAGCAGTCCCGGGGACTATGGCTACACCTTC,CASSPGDYGYTF
-,TRBV9,TRBD2,TRBJ2-7,TGTGCCAGCAGCTCAGGGACTAGCGGGTACAAAATATCCTACGAGCAGTACTTC,CASSSGTSGYKISYEQYF
-,TRBV19,TRBD1,TRBJ2-7,TGTGCCAGTAGTACTCGGACAGGCTCCGAGCAGTACTTC,CASSTRTGSEQYF
-,TRBV3-1/TRBV3-2,-,TRBJ1-5,TGTGCCAGCAGCCAAGATAACACACCTCGGGCCCAGCATTTT,CASSQDNTPRAQHF
-,TRBV7-2,TRBD2,TRBJ2-3,TGTGCCAGCAGCGACAGGACTAGCGGGAGCACAGATACGCAGTATTTT,CASSDRTSGSTDTQYF
-,TRBV7-3,TRBD1,TRBJ2-1,TGTGCCAGCAGCTATGGGACAGGGGATGAGCAGTTCTTC,CASSYGTGDEQFF
few,TRBV3-1/TRBV3-2,-,TRBJ1-1,TGTGCCAGCAGCCATTCGCAGGGGAACACTGAAGCTTTCTTT,CASSHSQGNTEAFF
-,TRBV6-6,TRBD1,TRBJ2-7,TGTGCCAGCAGAAAAACAGGGGTCTACGAGCAGTACTTC,CASRKTGVYEQYF
once,TRBV19,-,TRBJ1-1,TGTGCCAGTAGTCTGGGACATTTCACTGAAGCTTTCTTT,CASSLGHFTEAFF
-,TRBV5-1,TRBD2,TRBJ2-7,TGCGCCAGCAGCCTGGGGGCTAGCGGGATCTCCTACGAGCAGTACTTC,CASSLGASGISYEQYF
-,TRBV6-1,-,TRBJ2-7,TGTGCCAGCAGTGACCACTACGAGCAGTACTTC,CASSDHYEQYF
-,TRBV28,TRBD1,TRBJ2-4,TGTGCCAGCAGTTTAGCATTGGGGACAGGGCTGAAAAACATTCAGTACTTC,CASSLALGTGLKNIQYF
-,TRBV24-1,TRBD2,TRBJ2-1,TGTGCCACCAGTGATTCGTGGACTAGCGGGAACAATGAGCAGTTCTTC,CATSDSWTSGNNEQFF